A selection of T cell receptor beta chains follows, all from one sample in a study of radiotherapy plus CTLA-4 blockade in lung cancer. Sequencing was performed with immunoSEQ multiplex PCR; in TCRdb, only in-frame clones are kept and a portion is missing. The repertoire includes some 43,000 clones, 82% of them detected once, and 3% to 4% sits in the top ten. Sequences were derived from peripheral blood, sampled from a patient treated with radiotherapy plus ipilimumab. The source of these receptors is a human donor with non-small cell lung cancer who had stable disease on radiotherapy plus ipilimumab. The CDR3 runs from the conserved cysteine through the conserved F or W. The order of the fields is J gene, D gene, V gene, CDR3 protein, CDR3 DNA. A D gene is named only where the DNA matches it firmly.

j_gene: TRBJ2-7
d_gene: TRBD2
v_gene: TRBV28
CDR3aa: CASSQAGGDEQYF
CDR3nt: TGTGCCAGCAGCCAGGCGGGGGGCGACGAGCAGTACTTC

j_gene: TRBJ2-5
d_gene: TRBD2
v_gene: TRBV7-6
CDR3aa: CASSPLAGTGETQYF
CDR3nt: TGTGCCAGCAGCCCATTAGCGGGAACCGGAGAGACCCAGTACTTC

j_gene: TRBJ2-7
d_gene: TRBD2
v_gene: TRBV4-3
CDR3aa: CASSQDMGLGSHEQYF
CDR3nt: TGCGCCAGCAGCCAAGATATGGGACTAGGTTCCCACGAGCAGTACTTC

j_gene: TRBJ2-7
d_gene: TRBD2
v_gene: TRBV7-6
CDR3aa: CASSPTSGTSYEQYF
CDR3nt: TGTGCCAGCAGCCCGACTAGCGGGACCTCCTACGAGCAGTACTTC

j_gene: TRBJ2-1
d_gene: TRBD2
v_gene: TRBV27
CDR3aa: CASSTQGLAGPQFF
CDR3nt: TGTGCCAGCAGTACCCAGGGACTAGCGGGACCGCAGTTCTTC

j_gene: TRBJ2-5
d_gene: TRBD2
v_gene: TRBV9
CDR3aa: CASSTIAGGGETQYF
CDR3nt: TGTGCCAGCAGCACGATAGCGGGAGGAGGGGAGACCCAGTACTTC

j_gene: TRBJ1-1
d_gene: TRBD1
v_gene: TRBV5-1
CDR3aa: CASSETGMNTEAFF
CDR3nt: TGCGCCAGCAGCGAGACAGGGATGAACACTGAAGCTTTCTTT

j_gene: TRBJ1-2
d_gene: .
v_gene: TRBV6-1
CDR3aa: CASIQQTGYGYTF
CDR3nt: TGTGCCAGCATCCAGCAGACAGGCTATGGCTACACCTTC

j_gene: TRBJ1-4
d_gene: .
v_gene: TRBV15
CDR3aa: CATSRDLRINEKLFF
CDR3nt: TGTGCCACCAGCAGAGATTTGCGGATTAATGAAAAACTGTTTTTT

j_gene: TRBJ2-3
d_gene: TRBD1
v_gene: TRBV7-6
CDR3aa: CASSSQGVADTQYF
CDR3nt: TGTGCCAGCAGCTCACAGGGGGTTGCGGATACGCAGTATTTT

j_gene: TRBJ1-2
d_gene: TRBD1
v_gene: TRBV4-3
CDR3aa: CASSQGDRRYGYTF
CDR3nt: TGCGCCAGCAGCCAAGGGGACAGACGATATGGCTACACCTTC

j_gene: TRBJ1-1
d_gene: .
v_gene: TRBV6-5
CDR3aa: CASKLGRNTEAFF
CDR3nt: TGTGCCAGCAAGCTAGGCAGGAACACTGAAGCTTTCTTT

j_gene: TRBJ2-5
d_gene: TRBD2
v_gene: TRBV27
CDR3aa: CASSFGTSGETQYF
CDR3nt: TGTGCCAGCAGTTTTGGGACTAGCGGAGAGACCCAGTACTTC

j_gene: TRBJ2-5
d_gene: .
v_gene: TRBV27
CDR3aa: CASRFSGQETQYF
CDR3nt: TGTGCCAGCAGATTTTCAGGGCAAGAGACCCAGTACTTC

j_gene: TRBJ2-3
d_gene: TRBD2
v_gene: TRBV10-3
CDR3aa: CAISESSGRAGADTQYF
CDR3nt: TGTGCCATCAGTGAGTCGAGCGGGAGGGCCGGGGCAGATACGCAGTATTTT

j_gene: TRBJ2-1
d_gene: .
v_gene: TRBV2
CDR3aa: CASSDPMTRLYNEQFF
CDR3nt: TGTGCCAGCAGTGACCCCATGACTAGACTCTACAATGAGCAGTTCTTC

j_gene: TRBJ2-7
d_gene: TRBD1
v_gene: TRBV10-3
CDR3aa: CAISGPGQATSYEQYF
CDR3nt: TGTGCCATCAGTGGCCCGGGACAGGCCACATCCTACGAGCAGTACTTC

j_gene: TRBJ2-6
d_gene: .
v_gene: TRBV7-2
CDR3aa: CASSLGGLGANVLTF
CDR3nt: TGTGCCAGCAGCTTAGGGGGGCTGGGGGCCAACGTCCTGACTTTC

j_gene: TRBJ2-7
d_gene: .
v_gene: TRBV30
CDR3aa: CAWNYPPSYEQYF
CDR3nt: TGTGCCTGGAACTATCCCCCCTCCTACGAGCAGTACTTC

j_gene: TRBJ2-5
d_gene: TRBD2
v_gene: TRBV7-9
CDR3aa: CASSPDKRGETQYF
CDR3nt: TGTGCCAGCAGCCCCGACAAGCGGGGAGAGACCCAGTACTTC

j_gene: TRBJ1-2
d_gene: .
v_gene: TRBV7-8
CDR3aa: CASSLARRVGTNYGYTF
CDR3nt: TGTGCCAGCAGCTTAGCGCGGCGGGTTGGGACTAACTATGGCTACACCTTC

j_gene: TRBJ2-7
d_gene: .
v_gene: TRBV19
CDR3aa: CASNPTGGGYEQYF
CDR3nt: TGTGCCAGTAACCCGACAGGTGGAGGCTACGAGCAGTACTTC

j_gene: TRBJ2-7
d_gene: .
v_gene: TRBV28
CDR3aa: CASSLPTQEDASYEQYF
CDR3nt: TGTGCCAGCAGTTTACCTACGCAGGAGGACGCAAGCTACGAGCAGTACTTC